This T cell receptor beta chain appears in the sequencing data of a study of blood T cell repertoires in COVID-19. Across the study: The cDNA or gDNA used as material had been derived from T cells, B-cell-depleted T cells, or PBMCs.

The table came from immunoSEQ multiplex PCR; TCRdb's copy has only in-frame clones and leaves some out. The sample includes roughly 190,000 clones, more than 75% seen only once; the top ten take 6.5% to 9.5%. Seattle patient enrollment occurred during active infection, with longitudinal follow-up thereafter. Trimming took 5 bases from V and 10 from J; bases not matched to a gene: 11. Germline-derived CDR1 and CDR2 are SGHDT and YYEEEE. The CDR3 contains 13 residues. The chain employs TRBV5-6 and TRBJ1-1; 7 nucleotides line up with TRBD1. The sequence was collected from a woman aged 55-69 years with COVID-19, enrolled during active disease. The material sequenced was peripheral blood. The CDR3 region has the DNA TGTGCCAGCAGTCGTACAGGGGTTAATTCAGCTTTCTTT. This gives the protein CASSRTGVNSAFF.